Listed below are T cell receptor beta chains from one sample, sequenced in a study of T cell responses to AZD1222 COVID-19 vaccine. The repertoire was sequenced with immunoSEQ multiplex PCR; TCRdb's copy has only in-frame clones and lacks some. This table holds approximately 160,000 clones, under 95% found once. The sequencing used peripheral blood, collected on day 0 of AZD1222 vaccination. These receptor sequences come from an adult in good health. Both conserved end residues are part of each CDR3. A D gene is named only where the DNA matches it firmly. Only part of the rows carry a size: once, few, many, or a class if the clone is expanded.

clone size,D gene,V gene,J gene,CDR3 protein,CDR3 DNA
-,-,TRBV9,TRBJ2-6,CASSVVYGNSGANVLTF,TGTGCCAGCAGCGTAGTTTACGGAAACTCTGGGGCCAACGTCCTGACTTTC
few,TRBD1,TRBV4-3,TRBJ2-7,CASSQRTGKYEQYF,TGCGCCAGCAGCCAACGGACAGGGAAATACGAGCAGTACTTC
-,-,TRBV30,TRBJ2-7,CAWSFGLQSYEQYF,TGTGCCTGGAGTTTCGGTCTCCAGTCCTACGAGCAGTACTTC
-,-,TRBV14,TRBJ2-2,CASSYGTLGATGELFF,TGTGCCAGCAGCTATGGGACCCTCGGCGCGACCGGGGAGCTGTTTTTT
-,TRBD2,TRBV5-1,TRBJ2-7,CASSLGEGLVYEQYF,TGCGCCAGCAGCTTGGGGGAGGGACTAGTCTACGAGCAGTACTTC
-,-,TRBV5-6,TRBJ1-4,CASSFGGLIGWLFF,TGTGCCAGCAGTTTCGGGGGCCTGATCGGATGGCTGTTTTTT
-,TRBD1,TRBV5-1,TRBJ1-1,CASSLVSPGQGIEAFF,TGCGCCAGCAGCTTGGTATCACCGGGACAGGGAATTGAAGCTTTCTTT
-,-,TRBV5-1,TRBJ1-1,CASRRDTAVGAFF,TGCGCCAGCAGACGGGACACGGCAGTTGGGGCTTTCTTT
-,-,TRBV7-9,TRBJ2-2,CASSTPPREVTDTGELFF,TGTGCCAGCAGCACTCCCCCCAGGGAGGTGACAGACACCGGGGAGCTGTTTTTT
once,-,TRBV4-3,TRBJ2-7,CASSQEGYSMGEQYF,TGCGCCAGCAGCCAAGAAGGGTATTCTATGGGCGAGCAGTACTTC
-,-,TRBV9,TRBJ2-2,CASSLISEGPNTGELFF,TGTGCCAGCAGCCTCATTTCAGAGGGGCCCAACACCGGGGAGCTGTTTTTT